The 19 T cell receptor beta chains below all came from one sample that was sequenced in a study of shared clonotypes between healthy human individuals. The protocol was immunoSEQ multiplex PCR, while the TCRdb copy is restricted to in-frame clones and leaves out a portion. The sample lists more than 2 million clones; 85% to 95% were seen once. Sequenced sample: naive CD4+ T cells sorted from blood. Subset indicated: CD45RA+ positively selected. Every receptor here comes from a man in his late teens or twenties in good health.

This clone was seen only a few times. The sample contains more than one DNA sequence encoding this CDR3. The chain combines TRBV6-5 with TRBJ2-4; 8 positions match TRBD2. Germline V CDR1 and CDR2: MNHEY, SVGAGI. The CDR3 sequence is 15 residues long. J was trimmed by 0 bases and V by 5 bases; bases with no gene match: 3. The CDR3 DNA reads TGTGCCAGCAGTAGCGGGGGCCTAGCCAAAAACATTCAGTACTTC. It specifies CASSSGGLAKNIQYF.

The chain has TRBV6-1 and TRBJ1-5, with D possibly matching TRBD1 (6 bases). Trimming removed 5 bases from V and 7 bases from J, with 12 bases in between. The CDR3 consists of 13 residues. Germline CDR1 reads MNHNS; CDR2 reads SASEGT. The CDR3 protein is CASSSYREQPQHF. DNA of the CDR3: TGTGCCAGCAGTTCCTACAGGGAGCAGCCCCAGCATTTT.

The CDR3 DNA sequence: TGCGCCAGCAGCTTGGGCTGGGGGCAACTGGACACTGAAGCTTTCTTT. Translating it yields CASSLGWGQLDTEAFF. The V and J genes are TRBV5-1 and TRBJ1-1; D is possibly TRBD1 (6 bases). Germline V lookup: CDR1 SGHRS, CDR2 YFSETQ. With 0 bases removed from V and 3 bases from J, the gap between germline ends came to 15 bases. This CDR3 has 16 residues.

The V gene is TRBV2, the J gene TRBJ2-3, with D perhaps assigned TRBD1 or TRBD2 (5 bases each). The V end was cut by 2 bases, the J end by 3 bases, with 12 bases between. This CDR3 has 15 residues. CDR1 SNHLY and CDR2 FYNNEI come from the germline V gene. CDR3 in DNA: TGTGCCAGCAGTGAACAGGGAGTAGCAACAGATACGCAGTATTTT. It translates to CASSEQGVATDTQYF.

This CDR3 is CASSWGGANEAFF. The CDR3 DNA reads TGTGCCAGCTCCTGGGGCGGGGCCAATGAAGCTTTCTTT. The rearrangement joins TRBV18 to TRBJ1-1; TRBD1 is a possible D gene (5 bases). CDR3 length: 13 amino acids. Germline V gene sequence: CDR1 KGHSH, CDR2 LQKENI. V lost 6 bases and J 7 bases, leaving 15 bases between the germline ends.

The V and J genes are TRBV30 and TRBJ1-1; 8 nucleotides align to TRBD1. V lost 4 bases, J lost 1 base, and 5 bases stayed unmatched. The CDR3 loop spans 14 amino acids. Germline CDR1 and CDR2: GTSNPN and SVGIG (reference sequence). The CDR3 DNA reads TGTGCCTGGACCCCTGGGACAGGGAACACTGAAGCTTTCTTT. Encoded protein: CAWTPGTGNTEAFF.

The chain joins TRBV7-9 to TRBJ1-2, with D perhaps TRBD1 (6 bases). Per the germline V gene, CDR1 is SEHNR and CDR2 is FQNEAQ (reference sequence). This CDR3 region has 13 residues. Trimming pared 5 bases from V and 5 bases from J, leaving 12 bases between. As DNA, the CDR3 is TGTGCCAGCAGCACAAAAGGGGGTTATGGCTACACCTTC. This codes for CASSTKGGYGYTF.

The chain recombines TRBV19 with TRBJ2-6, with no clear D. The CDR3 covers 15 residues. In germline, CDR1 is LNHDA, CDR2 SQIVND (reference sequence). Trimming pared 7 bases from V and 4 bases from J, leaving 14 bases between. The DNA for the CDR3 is TGTGCCAGTAACCCAGATAGGACCGGGGCCAACGTCCTGACTTTC. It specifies CASNPDRTGANVLTF.

The CDR3 loop is CASSGADYEQYF. As DNA, the CDR3 is TGTGCCAGCAGTGGCGCGGACTACGAGCAGTACTTC. The rearrangement uses TRBV2 and TRBJ2-7, with no clear D. Deletions cut 4 bases from V and 3 bases from J, with 7 bases between. The CDR3 totals 12 residues. Germline CDR1 and CDR2: SNHLY and FYNNEI.

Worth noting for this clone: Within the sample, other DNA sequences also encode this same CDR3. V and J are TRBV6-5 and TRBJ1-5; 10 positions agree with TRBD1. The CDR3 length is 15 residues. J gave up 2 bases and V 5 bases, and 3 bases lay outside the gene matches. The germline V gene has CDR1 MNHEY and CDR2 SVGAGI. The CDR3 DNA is TGTGCCAGCAGTCCCGGGACAGGGGGCAATCAGCCCCAGCATTTT. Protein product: CASSPGTGGNQPQHF.

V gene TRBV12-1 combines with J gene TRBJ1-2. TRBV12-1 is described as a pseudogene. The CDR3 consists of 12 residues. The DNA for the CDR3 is TGTGCCAGCAGCAGCGACACGTATGGCTACACCTTC. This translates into CASSSDTYGYTF.

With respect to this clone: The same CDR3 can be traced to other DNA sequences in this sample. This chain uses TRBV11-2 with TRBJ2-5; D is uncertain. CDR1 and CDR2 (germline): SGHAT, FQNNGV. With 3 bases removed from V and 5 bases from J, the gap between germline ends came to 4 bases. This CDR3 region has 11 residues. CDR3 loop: CASSLAETQYF. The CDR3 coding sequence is TGTGCCAGCAGCTTGGCCGAGACCCAGTACTTC.

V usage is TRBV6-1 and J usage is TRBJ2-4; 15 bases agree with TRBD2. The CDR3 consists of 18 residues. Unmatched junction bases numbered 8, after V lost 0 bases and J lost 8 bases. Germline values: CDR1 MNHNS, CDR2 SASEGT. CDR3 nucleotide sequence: TGTGCCAGCAGTGAAGCTTCCGGGACTAGCGGGAGGAGGGACATTCAGTACTTC. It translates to CASSEASGTSGRRDIQYF.

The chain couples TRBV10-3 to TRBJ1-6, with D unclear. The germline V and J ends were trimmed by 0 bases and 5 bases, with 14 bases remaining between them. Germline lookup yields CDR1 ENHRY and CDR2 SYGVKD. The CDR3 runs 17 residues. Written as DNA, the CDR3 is TGTGCCATCAGTGAGTCGGCCACGGTGCCGGATAATTCACCCCTCCACTTT. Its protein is CAISESATVPDNSPLHF.

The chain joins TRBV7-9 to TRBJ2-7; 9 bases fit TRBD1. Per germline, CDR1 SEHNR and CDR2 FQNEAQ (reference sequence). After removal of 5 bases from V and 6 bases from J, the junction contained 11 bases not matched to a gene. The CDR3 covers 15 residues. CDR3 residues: CASSPYRDRAGEQYF. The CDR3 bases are TGTGCCAGCAGCCCGTACCGGGACAGGGCGGGCGAGCAGTACTTC. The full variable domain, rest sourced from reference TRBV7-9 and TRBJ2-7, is DTGVSQNPRHKITKRGQNVTFRCDPISEHNRLYWYRQTLGQGPEFLTYFQNEAQLEKSRLLSDRFSAERPKGSFSTLEIQRTEQGDSAMYLCASSPYRDRAGEQYFGPGTRLTVT.

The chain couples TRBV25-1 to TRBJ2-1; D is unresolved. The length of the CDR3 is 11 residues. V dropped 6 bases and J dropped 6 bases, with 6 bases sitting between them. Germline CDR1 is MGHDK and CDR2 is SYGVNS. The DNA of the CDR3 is TGTGCCAGCAGATGGGGCAATGAGCAGTTCTTC. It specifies CASRWGNEQFF. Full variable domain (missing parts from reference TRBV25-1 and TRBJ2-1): EADIYQTPRYLVIGTGKKITLECSQTMGHDKMYWYQQDPGMELHLIHYSYGVNSTEKGDLSSESTVSRIRTEHFPLTLESARPSHTSQYLCASRWGNEQFFGPGTRLTVL.

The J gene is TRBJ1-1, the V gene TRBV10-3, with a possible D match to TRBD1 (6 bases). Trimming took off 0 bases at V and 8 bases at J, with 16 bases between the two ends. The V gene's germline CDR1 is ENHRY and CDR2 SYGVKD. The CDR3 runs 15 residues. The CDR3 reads CAISESLGAGWEAFF. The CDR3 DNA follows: TGTGCCATCAGTGAGTCCTTGGGGGCAGGGTGGGAAGCTTTCTTT.

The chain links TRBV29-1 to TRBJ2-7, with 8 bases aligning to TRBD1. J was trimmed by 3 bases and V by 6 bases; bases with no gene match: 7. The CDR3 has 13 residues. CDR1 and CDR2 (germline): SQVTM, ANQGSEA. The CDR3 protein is CSVQTGARYEQYF. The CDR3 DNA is TGCAGCGTGCAGACAGGGGCTCGCTACGAGCAGTACTTC.

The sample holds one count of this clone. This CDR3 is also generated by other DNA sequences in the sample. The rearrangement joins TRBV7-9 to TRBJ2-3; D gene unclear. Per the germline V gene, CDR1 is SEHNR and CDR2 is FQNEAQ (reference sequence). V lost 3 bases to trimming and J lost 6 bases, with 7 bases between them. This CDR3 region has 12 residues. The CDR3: CASSFKGDTQYF. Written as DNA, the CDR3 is TGTGCCAGCAGCTTTAAGGGCGATACGCAGTATTTT.